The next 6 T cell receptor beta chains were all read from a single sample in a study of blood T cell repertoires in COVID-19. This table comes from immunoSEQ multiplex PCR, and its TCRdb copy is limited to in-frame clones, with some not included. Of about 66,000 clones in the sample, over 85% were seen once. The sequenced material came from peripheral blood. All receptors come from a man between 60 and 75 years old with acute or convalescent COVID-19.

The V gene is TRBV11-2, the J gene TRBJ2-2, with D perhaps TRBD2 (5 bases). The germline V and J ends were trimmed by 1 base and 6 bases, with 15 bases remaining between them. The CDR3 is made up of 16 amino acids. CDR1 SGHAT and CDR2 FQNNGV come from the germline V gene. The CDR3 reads CASSLVRPAGAGELFF. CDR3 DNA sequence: TGTGCCAGCAGCTTAGTCAGGCCAGCCGGGGCCGGGGAGCTGTTTTTT.

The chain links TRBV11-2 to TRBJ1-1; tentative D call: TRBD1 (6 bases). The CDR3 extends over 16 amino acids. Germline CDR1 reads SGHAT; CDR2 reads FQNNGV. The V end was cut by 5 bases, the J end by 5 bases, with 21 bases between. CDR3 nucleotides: TGTGCCAGCAGCCCGAGGGGGATACTATCCGGGACTGAAGCTTTCTTT. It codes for CASSPRGILSGTEAFF.

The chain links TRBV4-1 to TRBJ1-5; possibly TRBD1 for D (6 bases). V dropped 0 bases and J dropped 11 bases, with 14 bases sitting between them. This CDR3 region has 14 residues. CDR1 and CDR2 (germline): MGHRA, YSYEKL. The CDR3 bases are TGCGCCAGCAGCCAAGAGACTACAGGGTATTCCCAGCATTTT. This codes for CASSQETTGYSQHF.

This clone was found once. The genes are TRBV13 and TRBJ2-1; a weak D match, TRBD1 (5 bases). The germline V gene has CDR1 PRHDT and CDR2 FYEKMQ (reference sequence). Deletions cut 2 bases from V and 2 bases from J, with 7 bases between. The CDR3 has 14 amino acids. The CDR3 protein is CASSLRGAYNEQFF. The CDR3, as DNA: TGTGCCAGCAGCTTAAGGGGCGCCTACAATGAGCAGTTCTTC.

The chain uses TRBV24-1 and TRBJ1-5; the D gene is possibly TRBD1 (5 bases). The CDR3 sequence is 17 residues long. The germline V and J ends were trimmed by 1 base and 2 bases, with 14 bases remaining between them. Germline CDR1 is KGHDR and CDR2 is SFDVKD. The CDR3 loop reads CATSDLGGRGCNQPQHF. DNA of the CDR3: TGTGCCACCAGTGATTTAGGTGGTCGGGGGTGCAATCAGCCCCAGCATTTT.

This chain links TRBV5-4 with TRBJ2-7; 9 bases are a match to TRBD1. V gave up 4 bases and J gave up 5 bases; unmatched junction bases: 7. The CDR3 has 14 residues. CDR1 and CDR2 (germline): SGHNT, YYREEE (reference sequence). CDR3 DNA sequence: TGTGCCAGCAGCCCCAGACAGGGGGGCCACGAGCAGTACTTC. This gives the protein CASSPRQGGHEQYF.